The clone carrying this T cell receptor (beta chain) was seen more than once but under ten times. The antigen remains undetermined. CDR3 length: 13 amino acids. CDR1 is PRHDT and CDR2 is FYEKMQ in the germline V gene (reference sequence). Trimming took 4 bases from V and 0 from J, leaving 7 bases between them. Some clones are missing from TCRdb's copy, which holds only in-frame ones; the method was immunoSEQ multiplex PCR. This sample has about 120,000 clones; 90% occur once, and the top ten carry 7.2%. The source of the sample is a study of T cell responses to AZD1222 COVID-19 vaccine. The study, taken as a whole, reports: Two AZD1222 administrations were followed by greater Spike-specific TCR breadth and depth.

The V and J genes are TRBV13 and TRBJ2-7; the D gene is possibly TRBD1 (5 bases). The sequence was collected from an adult in good health. The sequencing here drew on peripheral blood, taken on day 0 of AZD1222 vaccination. This CDR3 is CASSSGSSYEQYF. For the CDR3, the DNA is TGTGCCAGCAGCTCAGGGTCCTCCTACGAGCAGTACTTC.